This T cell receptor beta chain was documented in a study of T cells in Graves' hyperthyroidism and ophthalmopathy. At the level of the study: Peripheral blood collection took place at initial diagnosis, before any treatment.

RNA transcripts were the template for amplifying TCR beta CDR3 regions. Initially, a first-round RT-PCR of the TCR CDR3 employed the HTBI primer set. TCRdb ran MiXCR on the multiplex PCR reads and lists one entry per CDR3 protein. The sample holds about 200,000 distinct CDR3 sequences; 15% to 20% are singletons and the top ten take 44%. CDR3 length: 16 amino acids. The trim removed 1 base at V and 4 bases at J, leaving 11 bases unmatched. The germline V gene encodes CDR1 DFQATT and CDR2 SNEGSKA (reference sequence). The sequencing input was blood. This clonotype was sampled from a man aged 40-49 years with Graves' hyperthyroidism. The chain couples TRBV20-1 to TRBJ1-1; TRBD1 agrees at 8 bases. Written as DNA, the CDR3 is TGCAGTGCTAGAGTCGAGGACAGGGTTTGGGGCACTGAAGCTTTCTTT. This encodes CSARVEDRVWGTEAFF.